These 26 T cell receptor beta chains came from one sample sequenced in a study of beta chain features in type 1 diabetes. For these receptors, no antigen is known. General study points: People with Type 1 diabetes carried modestly yet significantly shorter TCRB CDR3s in all four CD4+ subsets.

Since all of the isolated RNA was reverse transcribed, expressed TCRB transcripts were what got sequenced. Clones were read by immunoSEQ multiplex PCR, and TCRdb kept only the in-frame ones, dropping some. The table has more than 120,000 clones, about 13% seen once. The sequencing sample was made of central memory CD4+ T cells from blood. Every receptor here comes from a man aged 18-30 years with type 1 diabetes.

The chain carries TRBV7-6 and TRBJ1-5; D gene uncertain. Germline loops: CDR1 SGHVS, CDR2 FNYEAQ. The V end was cut by 1 base, the J end by 4 bases, with 8 bases between. The CDR3 loop spans 14 amino acids. The CDR3 spells CASSLERMNQPQHF. CDR3 DNA sequence: TGTGCCAGCAGCTTAGAAAGAATGAATCAGCCCCAGCATTTT.

This clone was observed many times. The chain is built from TRBV10-3 and TRBJ2-7, with 11 bases aligning to TRBD1. CDR1 and CDR2 (germline): ENHRY, SYGVKD. The CDR3 is 14 residues long. Trimming cost V 10 bases and J 6 bases; bases outside gene matches: 11. For the CDR3, the DNA is TGTGCCACTGGACAGGGGGCAAGGGATGGCGAGCAGTACTTC. Its translation is CATGQGARDGEQYF.

The V call is TRBV30, the J call TRBJ1-2, with TRBD1 as a possible D gene (6 bases). From germline, CDR1 is GTSNPN and CDR2 SVGIG (reference sequence). V was cut by 4 bases and J by 7 bases, with 10 bases left in between. This CDR3 has 11 amino acids. CDR3 bases: TGTGCCTGGAAGGGGGACGGTGGCTACACCTTC. Protein: CAWKGDGGYTF. Drawing the rest from reference TRBV30 and TRBJ1-2, the complete variable domain is SQTIHQWPATLVQPVGSPLSLECTVEGTSNPNLYWYRQAAGRGLQLLFYSVGIGQISSEVPQNLSASRPQDRQFILSSKKLLLSDSGFYLCAWKGDGGYTFGSGTRLTVV.

The chain carries TRBV18 and TRBJ2-7, with D uncertain. This CDR3 is built from 13 residues. Germline V gene sequence: CDR1 KGHSH, CDR2 LQKENI. V dropped 2 bases and J dropped 4 bases, with 9 bases sitting between them. CDR3 amino acids: CASSPGPKYEQYF. The CDR3 DNA sequence: TGTGCCAGCTCACCAGGGCCCAAATACGAGCAGTACTTC.

With regard to this clone: Other DNA variants within this sample encode the same CDR3. The V and J genes are TRBV7-2 and TRBJ2-3, with unresolved D. CDR1 and CDR2 from the germline V gene are SGHTA and FQGNSA. The germline V and J ends were trimmed by 5 bases and 2 bases, with 5 bases remaining between them. The CDR3 covers 12 residues. The CDR3 here is CASSPYTDTQYF. In DNA, the CDR3 is TGTGCCAGCAGCCCATACACAGATACGCAGTATTTT.

This chain joins TRBV9 and TRBJ1-1; D remains ambiguous. V lost 6 bases and J 1 base, leaving 16 bases between the germline ends. Germline CDR1 SGDLS, CDR2 YYNGEE. The CDR3 is 15 amino acids. The CDR3 here is CASKSGAVENTEAFF. The CDR3 nucleotides read TGTGCCAGCAAAAGCGGAGCGGTCGAGAACACTGAAGCTTTCTTT.

The chain carries TRBV5-1 and TRBJ2-7, with a weak D call TRBD2 (5 bases). The CDR3 extends over 14 amino acids. Looked up from germline, CDR1 is SGHRS and CDR2 is YFSETQ. Trimming removed 2 bases from V and 3 bases from J, with 12 bases in between. CDR3 nucleotide sequence: TGCGCCAGCAGCTTAACCTGGGGAGTCTACGAGCAGTACTTC. Its protein is CASSLTWGVYEQYF.

A few counts support this clone. The chain is built from TRBV10-2 and TRBJ1-1; D not certain. This CDR3 has 14 residues. Germline V CDR1 and CDR2: WSHSY, SAAADI. V was clipped by 4 bases and J by 2 bases, with 11 bases between them. CDR3 sequence: CASSGSTRNTEAFF. The CDR3 nucleotides are TGCGCCAGCAGTGGGTCTACAAGAAACACTGAAGCTTTCTTT.

The chain joins TRBV2 to TRBJ2-7, with 7 bases aligning to TRBD1. Germline trimming cut 7 bases from V and 0 bases from J; bases unmatched to any gene: 6. The CDR3 has 14 amino acids. CDR1 and CDR2 (germline): SNHLY, FYNNEI. CDR3: CASMLTGSSYEQYF. In DNA, the CDR3 is TGTGCCAGCATGCTGACAGGGAGCTCCTACGAGCAGTACTTC.

The table lists this clone with a few counts. This chain joins TRBV4-1 and TRBJ1-2; 11 bases align to TRBD1. V was pared by 4 bases and J by 4 bases, with 8 bases of the junction left unmatched. The CDR3 extends over 16 amino acids. In germline, CDR1 is MGHRA, CDR2 YSYEKL. The CDR3 DNA is TGCGCCAGCAGCCCTCCAAGGGACAGGGGGTCCTATGGCTACACCTTC. It specifies CASSPPRDRGSYGYTF.

This clone was seen more than once but under ten times. The CDR3: CASSGNRGLNTEAFF. CDR3 DNA sequence: TGTGCCAGCAGCGGGAACAGGGGACTGAACACTGAAGCTTTCTTT. The chain combines TRBV7-6 with TRBJ1-1; 7 nucleotides align to TRBD1. The germline CDR1 and CDR2 sequences are SGHVS and FNYEAQ. Germline trimming cut 5 bases from V and 0 bases from J; bases unmatched to any gene: 6. The CDR3 extends over 15 amino acids.

This clone was recorded many times. Other nucleotide sequences in the sample specify the same CDR3. The chain carries TRBV4-2 and TRBJ2-5; D possibly corresponds to TRBD1 (6 bases). V gave up 0 bases and J gave up 3 bases, with 14 bases separating them. Germline values: CDR1 LGHNA, CDR2 YNFKEQ. The CDR3 loop spans 16 amino acids. CDR3 sequence: CASSQEGAQGKETQYF. Here the CDR3 DNA reads TGTGCCAGCAGCCAAGAAGGGGCTCAGGGGAAAGAGACCCAGTACTTC.

This clone has only a few counts. V usage is TRBV11-2 and J usage is TRBJ1-6; possibly TRBD1 for D (5 bases). Trimming took off 1 base at V and 8 bases at J, with 9 bases between the two ends. Germline V lookup: CDR1 SGHAT, CDR2 FQNNGV. The CDR3 length is 14 residues. The CDR3 nucleotides are TGTGCCAGCAGCTTAGCACAGGATGATTCACCCCTCCACTTT. Translating it yields CASSLAQDDSPLHF.

The CDR3 spells CAWSRDFFNQPQHF. The CDR3 nucleotides are TGTGCCTGGAGCCGGGACTTCTTCAATCAGCCCCAGCATTTT. The V and J genes are TRBV30 and TRBJ1-5; a weak D match, TRBD1 (5 bases). The CDR3 loop spans 14 amino acids. Trimming removed 3 bases at V and 3 bases at J, with 12 bases between. The germline CDR1 and CDR2 sequences are GTSNPN and SVGIG (reference sequence).

A few counts support this clone. The chain carries TRBV6-1 and TRBJ1-1, with TRBD1 as a possible D gene (5 bases). Germline-derived CDR1 and CDR2 are MNHNS and SASEGT. This CDR3 has 14 amino acids. V dropped 10 bases and J dropped 5 bases, with 20 bases sitting between them. The chain's CDR3 is CATPAPPEGTEAFF. CDR3 DNA sequence: TGTGCCACCCCGGCCCCACCGGAGGGGACTGAAGCTTTCTTT.

This clone was observed a few times. This chain joins TRBV10-3 and TRBJ2-5, with D perhaps TRBD2 (6 bases). This CDR3 contains 11 residues. Germline V gene lookup returns CDR1 ENHRY and CDR2 SYGVKD. V was cut by 10 bases and J by 2 bases, with 8 bases left in between. This chain's CDR3 is CATSVQETQYF. The CDR3 bases are TGTGCCACTAGCGTACAAGAGACCCAGTACTTC.

This clone was seen only a few times. The rearrangement joins TRBV29-1 to TRBJ2-2; 14 bases map to TRBD2. The CDR3 is 16 residues long. Germline V gene data show CDR1 as SQVTM and CDR2 as ANQGSEA. V shed 4 bases and J 5 bases; nucleotides not matched to a gene: 6. The CDR3 protein is CSVARTSGGMTGELFF. CDR3 DNA: TGCAGCGTTGCCAGGACTAGCGGGGGGATGACCGGGGAGCTGTTTTTT.

This clone was seen many times. CDR3 bases: TGTGCCAGCAGTCTACAGGGGGATCAGCCCCAGCATTTT. It encodes CASSLQGDQPQHF. V gene TRBV6-5 combines with J gene TRBJ1-5; TRBD1 matches at 8 bases. V was pared by 5 bases and J by 5 bases, with 2 bases of the junction left unmatched. Germline-derived CDR1 and CDR2 are MNHEY and SVGAGI. The length of the CDR3 is 13 residues.

The gene calls are TRBV6-5 and TRBJ2-3, with unresolved D. This CDR3 is built from 14 residues. V was cut by 5 bases and J by 2 bases, with 11 bases left in between. Germline loops: CDR1 MNHEY, CDR2 SVGAGI. In DNA form, the CDR3 reads TGTGCCAGCAGTACCATCGCCAACACAGATACGCAGTATTTT. Translation: CASSTIANTDTQYF.

J is TRBJ1-1 and V is TRBV27; D call uncertain. Per germline, CDR1 MNHEY and CDR2 SMNVEV (reference sequence). The CDR3 contains 13 residues. Trimming took 4 bases from V and 4 from J, leaving 10 bases between them. The CDR3, as DNA: TGTGCCAGCAGTTCGCAGTGGGGCACTGAAGCTTTCTTT. As protein: CASSSQWGTEAFF.

This chain uses TRBV7-3 with TRBJ2-7; 8 bases fit TRBD2. This CDR3 spans 15 amino acids. Germline CDR1 SGHTA, CDR2 FQGTGA. The V segment lost 5 bases and the J segment 0 bases; nucleotides outside the gene matches: 6. This chain's CDR3 is CASSPVAGNSYEQYF. The CDR3 bases are TGTGCCAGCAGCCCTGTAGCGGGGAACTCCTACGAGCAGTACTTC.

The chain joins TRBV23-1 to TRBJ1-5; weak D call: TRBD1 (6 bases). TRBV23-1 is an ORF for which the function is uncertain. The CDR3 has 15 residues. V was clipped by 3 bases and J by 1 base, with 10 bases between them. In nucleotides, the CDR3 is TGCGCCAGCAGTCACTCGAGGGGGAGCAATCAGCCCCAGCATTTT. This encodes CASSHSRGSNQPQHF.

V is TRBV30 and J is TRBJ2-5; D may be TRBD2 (6 bases). V lost 2 bases and J lost 7, with 17 bases in between. The CDR3 consists of 14 residues. Per germline, CDR1 GTSNPN and CDR2 SVGIG (reference sequence). The CDR3 DNA follows: TGTGCCTGGAGTCTCGGGACTGCGTCGGCGACCCAGTACTTC. Its translation: CAWSLGTASATQYF.

In its sample, this clone was seen a few times. The gene calls are TRBV15 and TRBJ2-1; possibly TRBD1 or TRBD2 for D (5 bases each). Germline V lookup: CDR1 LNHNV, CDR2 YYDKDF (reference sequence). Trimming removed 5 bases from V and 7 bases from J, with 18 bases in between. CDR3 size: 15 residues. The CDR3 loop reads CATSPGGSSLNEQFF. The CDR3 coding sequence is TGTGCCACCAGCCCTGGGGGTTCTAGCTTGAATGAGCAGTTCTTC. The full variable domain, with the rest looked up from reference TRBV15 and TRBJ2-1, is DAMVIQNPRYQVTQFGKPVTLSCSQTLNHNVMYWYQQKSSQAPKLLFHYYDKDFNNEADTPDNFQSRRPNTSFCFLDIRSPGLGDTAMYLCATSPGGSSLNEQFFGPGTRLTVL.

This clone has just a few counts. This chain connects TRBV5-1 to TRBJ1-1, with 9 bases lining up with TRBD1. The V segment lost 4 bases and the J segment 11 bases; nucleotides outside the gene matches: 6. Germline V lookup: CDR1 SGHRS, CDR2 YFSETQ. The CDR3 is made up of 12 amino acids. The CDR3 region has the DNA TGCGCCAGCAGCCCGAACGGACAGGGGGCTTTCTTT. Translation: CASSPNGQGAFF.

This clone was counted between two and nine times. The chain employs TRBV2 and TRBJ1-1, with D unresolved. Germline-derived CDR1 and CDR2 are SNHLY and FYNNEI. V gave up 2 bases and J gave up 0 bases, with 7 bases separating them. The CDR3 spans 14 residues. The CDR3 loop is CASSELGVNTEAFF. The CDR3 DNA follows: TGTGCCAGCAGTGAATTAGGAGTGAACACTGAAGCTTTCTTT.